This T cell receptor (gamma chain) was identified during a study of Vδ1+ human thymocytes. For this clone: Its antigen is as yet unknown.

The sorted cells were CD3+ Vdelta1+ Vdelta2- thymocytes from alphabeta-depleted thymus. Sequences come from RNA converted to cDNA by reverse transcription. CDR3 amplicons came from multiplex PCR with pooled V-gene forward and constant-region reverse primers. TCRdb reapplied CATT to the multiplex PCR reads. This sample has about 36,000 gamma-chain clones, with around 20% found just once. Notes on the study in general: In the thymus, TRG and TRD repertoires looked highly polyclonal with Gaussian CDR3 lengths. Thymic delta-chain repertoires held approximately 20% Vdelta2 sequences and few Vdelta3, despite high sort purity.

Germline V gene lookup returns CDR1 EGSTGY and CDR2 YDSYTSSV. CDR3 size: 16 residues. Trimming cost V 2 bases and J 6 bases; bases outside gene matches: 16. The sequence was obtained from a girl under three years old who had congenital heart surgery. The sequenced sample was Vdelta1+ gamma-delta thymocytes from the thymus. Subset: FACS-sorted CD3+ TCRalphabeta- TCRVdelta1+ TCRVdelta2- thymocytes. This rearrangement joins TRGV4 to TRGJ1 or TRGJ2. The CDR3 DNA sequence: TGTGCCACCTGGGATGAGAGTGTAGGTATGAGTTATAAGAAACTCTTT. As protein: CATWDESVGMSYKKLF.